This T cell receptor (beta chain) was found in a study of cytomegalovirus exposure and HLA in healthy donors. General study results and limits: In vitro checks showed that a few CMV-associated chains really do target CMV antigens. TCR beta sequences reportedly predicted most subjects' HLA-A and HLA-B alleles accurately.

PCR used 60 Vbeta primers and 13 Jbeta primers. The table came from immunoSEQ multiplex PCR; TCRdb's copy has only in-frame clones and leaves some out. The sample yields about 300,000 clones, around 86% seen once. Trimming took 0 bases from V and 2 from J; bases not matched to a gene: 4. This CDR3 spans 15 amino acids. CDR1 and CDR2 (germline): SGDLS, YYNGEE. On this clone: Its antigen remains unknown.

The source is a man aged 35 to 55 in good health and CMV-seropositive. V usage is TRBV9 and J usage is TRBJ2-5, with 7 bases fitting TRBD1. The sequenced sample was PBMCs. CDR3 loop: CASSVVTGPQETQYF. The CDR3 DNA reads as TGTGCCAGCAGCGTAGTGACAGGGCCACAAGAGACCCAGTACTTC.